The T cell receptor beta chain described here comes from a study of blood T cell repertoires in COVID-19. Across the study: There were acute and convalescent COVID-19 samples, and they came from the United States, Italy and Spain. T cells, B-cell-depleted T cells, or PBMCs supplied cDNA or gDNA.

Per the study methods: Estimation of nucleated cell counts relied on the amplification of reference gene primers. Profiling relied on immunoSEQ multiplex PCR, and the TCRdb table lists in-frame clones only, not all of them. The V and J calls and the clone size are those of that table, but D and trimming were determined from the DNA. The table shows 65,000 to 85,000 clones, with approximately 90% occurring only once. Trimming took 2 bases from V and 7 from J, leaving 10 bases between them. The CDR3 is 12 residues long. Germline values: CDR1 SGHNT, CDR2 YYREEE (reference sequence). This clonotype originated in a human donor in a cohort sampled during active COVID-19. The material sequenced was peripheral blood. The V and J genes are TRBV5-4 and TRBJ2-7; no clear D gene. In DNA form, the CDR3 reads TGTGCCAGCAGCTTTTATTCCGGGGAGCAGTACTTC. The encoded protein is CASSFYSGEQYF.